The text below deals with one T cell receptor beta chain. Its specificity is not known. The V gene's germline CDR1 is MNHNS and CDR2 SASEGT. This CDR3 is 13 amino acids long. V gave up 6 bases and J gave up 0 bases, with 6 bases separating them. The sample belongs to a study of CD8 T cells in Susac syndrome. High-throughput TCR beta sequencing covered peripheral CD8+ and CD4+ T cells. The RNA, about 0.45 to 1 ug, was put through reverse transcription using random hexamers. TCRdb analysed the immunoSEQ multiplex PCR reads with MiXCR anew, one entry per CDR3 protein. The sample has about 180,000 distinct CDR3 sequences; just under 95% are singletons. Overall study findings and caveats: Clonal expansion did not appear in Susac syndrome CD4+ T cell repertoires.

This TCR came from a human donor with Susac syndrome. Sequenced sample: CD4+ T cells from PBMCs. The chain combines TRBV6-1 with TRBJ2-1; D uncertain. The CDR3 region has the DNA TGTGCCAGCAGGCTGCGCTCCTACAATGAGCAGTTCTTC. This translates into CASRLRSYNEQFF.